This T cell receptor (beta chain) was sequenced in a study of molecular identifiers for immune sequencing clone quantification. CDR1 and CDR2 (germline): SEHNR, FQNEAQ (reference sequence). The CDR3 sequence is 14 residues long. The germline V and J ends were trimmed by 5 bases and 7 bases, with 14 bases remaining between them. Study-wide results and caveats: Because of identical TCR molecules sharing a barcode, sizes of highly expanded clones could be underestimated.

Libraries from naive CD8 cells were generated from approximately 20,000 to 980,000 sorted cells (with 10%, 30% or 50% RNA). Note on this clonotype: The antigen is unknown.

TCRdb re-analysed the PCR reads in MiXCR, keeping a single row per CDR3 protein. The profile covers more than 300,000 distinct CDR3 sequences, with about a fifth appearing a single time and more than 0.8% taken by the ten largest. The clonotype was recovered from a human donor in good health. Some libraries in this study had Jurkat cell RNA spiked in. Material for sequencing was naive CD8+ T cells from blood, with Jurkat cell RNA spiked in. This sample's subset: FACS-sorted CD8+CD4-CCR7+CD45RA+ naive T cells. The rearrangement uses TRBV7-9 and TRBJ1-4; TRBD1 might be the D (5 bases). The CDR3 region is CASSPYAGGEKLFF. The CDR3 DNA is TGTGCCAGCAGCCCTTATGCGGGGGGTGAAAAACTGTTTTTT.